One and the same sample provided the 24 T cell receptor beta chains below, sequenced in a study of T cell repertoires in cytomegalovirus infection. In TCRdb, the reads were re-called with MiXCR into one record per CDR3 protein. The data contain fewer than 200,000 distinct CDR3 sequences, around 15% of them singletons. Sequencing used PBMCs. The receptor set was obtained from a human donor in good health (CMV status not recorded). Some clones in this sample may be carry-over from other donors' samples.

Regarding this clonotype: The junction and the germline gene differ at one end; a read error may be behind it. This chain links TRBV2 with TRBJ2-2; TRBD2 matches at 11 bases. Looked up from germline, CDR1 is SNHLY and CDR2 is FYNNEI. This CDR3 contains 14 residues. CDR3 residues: CASIELAGAGELFF. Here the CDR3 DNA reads TGTGCCAGCATTGAACTAGCGGGGGCCGGGGAGCTGTTTTTT.

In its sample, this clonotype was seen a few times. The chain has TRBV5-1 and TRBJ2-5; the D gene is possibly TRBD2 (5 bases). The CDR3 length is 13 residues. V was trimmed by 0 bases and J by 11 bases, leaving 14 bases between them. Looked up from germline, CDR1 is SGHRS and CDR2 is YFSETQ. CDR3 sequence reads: CASSLVLLDSQYF. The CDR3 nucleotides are TGCGCCAGCAGCTTGGTACTTTTGGACTCTCAGTACTTC. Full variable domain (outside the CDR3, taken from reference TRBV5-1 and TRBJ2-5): KAGVTQTPRYLIKTRGQQVTLSCSPISGHRSVSWYQQTPGQGLQFLFEYFSETQRNKGNFPGRFSGRQFSNSRSEMNVSTLELGDSALYLCASSLVLLDSQYFGPGTRLLVL.

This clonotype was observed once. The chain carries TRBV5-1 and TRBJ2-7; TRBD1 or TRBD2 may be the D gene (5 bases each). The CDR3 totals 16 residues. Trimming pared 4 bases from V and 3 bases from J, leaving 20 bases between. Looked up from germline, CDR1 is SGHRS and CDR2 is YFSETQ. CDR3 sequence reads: CASSKGRGGGIYEQYF. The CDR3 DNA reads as TGCGCCAGCAGCAAGGGACGTGGAGGAGGAATCTACGAGCAGTACTTC.

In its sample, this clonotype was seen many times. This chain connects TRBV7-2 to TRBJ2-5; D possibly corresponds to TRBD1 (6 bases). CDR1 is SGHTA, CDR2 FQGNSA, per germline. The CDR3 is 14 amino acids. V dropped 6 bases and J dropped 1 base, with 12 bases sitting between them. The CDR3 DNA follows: TGTGCCAGCAGTTACAGGGCCCGCCAAGAGACCCAGTACTTC. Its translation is CASSYRARQETQYF.

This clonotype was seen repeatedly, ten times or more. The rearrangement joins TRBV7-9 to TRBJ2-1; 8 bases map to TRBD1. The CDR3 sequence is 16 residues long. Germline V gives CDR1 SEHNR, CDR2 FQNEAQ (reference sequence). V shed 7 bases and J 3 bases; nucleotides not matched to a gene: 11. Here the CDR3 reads CASTPSGGGVYNEQFF. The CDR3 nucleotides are TGTGCCAGCACCCCCTCAGGGGGCGGGGTCTACAATGAGCAGTTCTTC.

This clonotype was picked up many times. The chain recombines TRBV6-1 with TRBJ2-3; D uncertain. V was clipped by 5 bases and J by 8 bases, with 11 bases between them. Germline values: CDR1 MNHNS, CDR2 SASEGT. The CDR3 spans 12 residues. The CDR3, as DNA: TGTGCCAGCAGTCCACTCCCCCCTACGCAGTATTTT. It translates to CASSPLPPTQYF.

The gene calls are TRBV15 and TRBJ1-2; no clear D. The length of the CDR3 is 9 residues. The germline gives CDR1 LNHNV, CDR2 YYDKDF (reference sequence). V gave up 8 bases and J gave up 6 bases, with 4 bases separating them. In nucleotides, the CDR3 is TGTGCCACCCTCAATGGCTACACCTTC. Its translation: CATLNGYTF.

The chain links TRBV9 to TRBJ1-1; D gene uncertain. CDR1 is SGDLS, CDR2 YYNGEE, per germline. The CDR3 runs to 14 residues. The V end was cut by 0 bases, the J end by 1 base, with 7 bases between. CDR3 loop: CASSVGGPNTEAFF. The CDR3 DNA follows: TGTGCCAGCAGCGTAGGGGGTCCGAACACTGAAGCTTTCTTT.

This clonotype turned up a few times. The CDR3 sequence is CSATLSFGYEQYF. CDR3 DNA sequence: TGCAGTGCCACACTTAGCTTTGGCTACGAGCAGTACTTC. This chain joins TRBV20-1 and TRBJ2-7; D gene ambiguous. This CDR3 contains 13 residues. The V end was cut by 6 bases, the J end by 3 bases, with 15 bases between. Germline V lookup: CDR1 DFQATT, CDR2 SNEGSKA (reference sequence).

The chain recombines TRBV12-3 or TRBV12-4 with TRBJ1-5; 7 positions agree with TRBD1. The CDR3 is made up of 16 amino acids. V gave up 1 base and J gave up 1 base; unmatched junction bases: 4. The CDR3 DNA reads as TGTGCCAGCAGTTTAGGAGGGGGCAGGAGCAATCAGCCCCAGCATTTT. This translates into CASSLGGGRSNQPQHF.

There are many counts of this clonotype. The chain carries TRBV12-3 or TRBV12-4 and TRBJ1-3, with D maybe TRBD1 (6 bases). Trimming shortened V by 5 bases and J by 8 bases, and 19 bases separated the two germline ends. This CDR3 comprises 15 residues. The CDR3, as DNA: TGTGCCAGCAGTCCTGCAGGGGTTACTGGGGACACCATATATTTT. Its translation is CASSPAGVTGDTIYF.

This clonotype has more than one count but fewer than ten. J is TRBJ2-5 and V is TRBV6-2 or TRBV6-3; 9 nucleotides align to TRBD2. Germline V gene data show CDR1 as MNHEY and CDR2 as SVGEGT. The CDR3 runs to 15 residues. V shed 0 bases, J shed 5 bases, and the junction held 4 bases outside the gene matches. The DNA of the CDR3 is TGTGCCAGCAGTTACTCGCCTAGCGGGACGGAGACCCAGTACTTC. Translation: CASSYSPSGTETQYF.

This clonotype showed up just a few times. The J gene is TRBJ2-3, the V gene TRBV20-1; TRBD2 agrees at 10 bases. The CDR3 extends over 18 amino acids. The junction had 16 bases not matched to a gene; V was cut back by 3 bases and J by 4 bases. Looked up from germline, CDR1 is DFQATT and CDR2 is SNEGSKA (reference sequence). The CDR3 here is CSARGTLGVAGGADTQYF. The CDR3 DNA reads TGCAGTGCTAGGGGGACCCTGGGAGTAGCGGGGGGAGCAGATACGCAGTATTTT.

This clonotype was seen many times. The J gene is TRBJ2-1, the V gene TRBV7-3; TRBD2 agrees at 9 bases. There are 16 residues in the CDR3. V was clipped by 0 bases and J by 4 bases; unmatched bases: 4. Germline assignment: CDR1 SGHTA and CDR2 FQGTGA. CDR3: CASSLTPSGDYNEQFF. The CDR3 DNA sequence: TGTGCCAGCAGCTTAACTCCTAGCGGGGATTACAATGAGCAGTTCTTC. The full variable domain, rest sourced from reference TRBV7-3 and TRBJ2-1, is GAGVSQTPSNKVTEKGKYVELRCDPISGHTALYWYRQSLGQGPEFLIYFQGTGAADDSGLPNDRFFAVRPEGSVSTLKIQRTERGDSAVYLCASSLTPSGDYNEQFFGPGTRLTVL.

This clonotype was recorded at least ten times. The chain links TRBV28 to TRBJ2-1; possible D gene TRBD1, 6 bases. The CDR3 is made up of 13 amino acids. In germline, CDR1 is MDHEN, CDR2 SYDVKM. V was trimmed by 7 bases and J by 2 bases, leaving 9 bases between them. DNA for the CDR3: TGTGCCAGCATTGGGACACCCTACAATGAGCAGTTCTTC. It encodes CASIGTPYNEQFF. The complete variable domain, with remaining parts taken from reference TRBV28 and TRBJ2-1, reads DVKVTQSSRYLVKRTGEKVFLECVQDMDHENMFWYRQDPGLGLRLIYFSYDVKMKEKGDIPEGYSVSREKKERFSLILESASTNQTSMYLCASIGTPYNEQFFGPGTRLTVL.

CDR3 sequence: CASSHSGRMNTEAFF. CDR3 nucleotides: TGTGCCAGCAGCCACAGCGGACGGATGAACACTGAAGCTTTCTTT. V usage is TRBV3-1 and J usage is TRBJ1-1; D not resolved. This CDR3 is 15 amino acids long. V gave up 3 bases and J gave up 0 bases, with 11 bases separating them. The V gene's germline CDR1 is LGHDT and CDR2 YNNKEL (reference sequence).

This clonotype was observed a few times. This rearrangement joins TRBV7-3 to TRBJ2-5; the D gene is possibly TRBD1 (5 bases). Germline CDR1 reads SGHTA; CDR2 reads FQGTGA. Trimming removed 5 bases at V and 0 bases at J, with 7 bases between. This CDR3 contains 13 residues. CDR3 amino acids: CASSRGYQETQYF. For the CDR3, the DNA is TGTGCCAGCAGCAGGGGTTACCAAGAGACCCAGTACTTC.

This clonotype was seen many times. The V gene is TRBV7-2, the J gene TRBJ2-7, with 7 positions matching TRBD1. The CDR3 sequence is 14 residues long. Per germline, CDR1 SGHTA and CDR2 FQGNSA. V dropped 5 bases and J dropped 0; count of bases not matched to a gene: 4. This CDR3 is CASSPQGTSYEQYF. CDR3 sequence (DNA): TGTGCCAGCAGCCCACAGGGGACCTCCTACGAGCAGTACTTC.

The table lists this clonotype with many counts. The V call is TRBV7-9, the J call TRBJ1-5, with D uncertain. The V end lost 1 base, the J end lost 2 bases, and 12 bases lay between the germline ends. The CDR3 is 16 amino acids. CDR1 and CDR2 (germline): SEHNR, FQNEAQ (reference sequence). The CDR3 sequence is CASSLGGSRGNQPQHF. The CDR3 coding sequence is TGTGCCAGCAGCTTAGGAGGCTCTAGGGGCAATCAGCCCCAGCATTTT.

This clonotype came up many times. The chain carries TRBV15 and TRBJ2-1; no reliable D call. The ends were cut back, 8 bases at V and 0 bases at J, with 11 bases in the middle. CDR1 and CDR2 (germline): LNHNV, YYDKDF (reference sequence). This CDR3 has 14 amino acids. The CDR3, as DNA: TGTGCCACCGGAACGCGGAGCTCCTACAATGAGCAGTTCTTC. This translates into CATGTRSSYNEQFF.

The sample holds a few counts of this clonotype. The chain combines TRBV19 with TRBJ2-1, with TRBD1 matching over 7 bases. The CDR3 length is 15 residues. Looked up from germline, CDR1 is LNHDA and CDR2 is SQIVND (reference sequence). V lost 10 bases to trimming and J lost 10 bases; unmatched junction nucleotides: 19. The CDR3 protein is CATMPPGVTGYEQFF. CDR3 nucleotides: TGTGCCACTATGCCCCCAGGTGTGACAGGGTACGAGCAGTTCTTC.

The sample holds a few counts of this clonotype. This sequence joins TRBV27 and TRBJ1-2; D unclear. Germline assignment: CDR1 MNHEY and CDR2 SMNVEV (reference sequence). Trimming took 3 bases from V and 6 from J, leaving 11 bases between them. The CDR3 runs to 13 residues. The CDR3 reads CASSLGPKNGYTF. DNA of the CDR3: TGTGCCAGCAGTTTGGGCCCCAAAAATGGCTACACCTTC.

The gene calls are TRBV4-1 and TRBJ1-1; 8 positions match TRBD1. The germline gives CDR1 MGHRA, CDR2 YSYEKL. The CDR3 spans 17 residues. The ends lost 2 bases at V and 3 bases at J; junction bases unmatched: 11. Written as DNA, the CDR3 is TGCGCCAGCAGCCAATTAGGTCGGACAGGGATGGACACTGAAGCTTTCTTT. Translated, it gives CASSQLGRTGMDTEAFF.

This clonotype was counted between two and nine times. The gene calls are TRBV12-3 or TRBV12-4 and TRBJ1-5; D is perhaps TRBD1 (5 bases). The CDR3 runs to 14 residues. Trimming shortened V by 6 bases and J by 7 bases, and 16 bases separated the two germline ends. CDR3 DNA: TGTGCCAGCAGATCAGGGCGGGGAAGGCAGCCCCAGCATTTT. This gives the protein CASRSGRGRQPQHF.